The 9 T cell receptor beta chains presented below share a single source sample, sequenced in a study of OX40 agonist ivuxolimab in advanced cancers. Profiled with immunoSEQ multiplex PCR; TCRdb holds only in-frame clones, not every one. Of more than 25,000 clones listed, 85% are singletons. The sequencing here drew on CD4+ or CD8+ T cells sorted from blood, taken in a trial of the OX40 agonist ivuxolimab. These receptor sequences come from an adult with an advanced solid tumor such as melanoma, head and neck, liver or kidney cancer.

V usage is TRBV5-1 and J usage is TRBJ1-1, with D uncertain. Trimming shortened V by 0 bases and J by 4 bases, and 10 bases separated the two germline ends. This CDR3 has 14 amino acids. From germline, CDR1 is SGHRS and CDR2 YFSETQ. The CDR3 reads CASSLEVLGTEAFF. In nucleotides, the CDR3 is TGCGCCAGCAGCTTGGAGGTCTTGGGCACTGAAGCTTTCTTT.

The genes are TRBV19 and TRBJ2-3; TRBD1 or TRBD2 may be the D gene (5 bases each). The CDR3 spans 15 residues. The V gene lost 5 bases and the J gene lost 0 bases, with 12 bases spanning the gap. Germline V gives CDR1 LNHDA, CDR2 SQIVND (reference sequence). This CDR3 is CASSSRELSTDTQYF. The CDR3, as DNA: TGTGCCAGTAGTTCCAGGGAGTTAAGCACAGATACGCAGTATTTT.

The chain uses TRBV19 and TRBJ2-3; 7 bases agree with TRBD2. The V gene's germline CDR1 is LNHDA and CDR2 SQIVND (reference sequence). V lost 3 bases to trimming and J lost 8 bases; unmatched junction nucleotides: 17. The CDR3 length is 17 residues. CDR3 residues: CASSIPEIMGGEGTQYF. CDR3 nucleotides: TGTGCCAGTAGTATTCCGGAGATTATGGGGGGGGAGGGTACGCAGTATTTT. Full variable domain (missing parts from reference TRBV19 and TRBJ2-3): DGGITQSPKYLFRKEGQNVTLSCEQNLNHDAMYWYRQDPGQGLRLIYYSQIVNDFQKGDIAEGYSVSREKKESFPLTVTSAQKNPTAFYLCASSIPEIMGGEGTQYFGPGTRLTVL.

This chain's CDR3 is CASVGQVYYGYTF. DNA of the CDR3: TGTGCCAGCGTTGGACAGGTTTACTATGGCTACACCTTC. The J gene is TRBJ1-2, the V gene TRBV19; 7 positions match TRBD1. Germline assignment: CDR1 LNHDA and CDR2 SQIVND (reference sequence). CDR3 length: 13 amino acids. The V segment lost 9 bases and the J segment 3 bases; nucleotides outside the gene matches: 7.

V is TRBV19 and J is TRBJ1-1; D is ambiguous. This CDR3 region has 13 residues. The V gene lost 6 bases and the J gene lost 0 bases, with 8 bases spanning the gap. The germline V gene encodes CDR1 LNHDA and CDR2 SQIVND (reference sequence). The CDR3 loop is CASSWSLNTEAFF. CDR3 bases: TGTGCCAGTAGCTGGTCTTTGAACACTGAAGCTTTCTTT. The full variable domain, with the rest looked up from reference TRBV19 and TRBJ1-1, is DGGITQSPKYLFRKEGQNVTLSCEQNLNHDAMYWYRQDPGQGLRLIYYSQIVNDFQKGDIAEGYSVSREKKESFPLTVTSAQKNPTAFYLCASSWSLNTEAFFGQGTRLTVV.

The chain is built from TRBV15 and TRBJ2-7, with 9 bases aligning to TRBD2. V lost 5 bases and J lost 7; bases outside the gene matches: 9. The CDR3 has 14 residues. Germline CDR1 is LNHNV and CDR2 is YYDKDF (reference sequence). The CDR3 bases are TGTGCCACCAGCGAGAAGCGGGAGGTGGAGGAGCAGTACTTC. It is translated as CATSEKREVEEQYF.

The V gene is TRBV27, the J gene TRBJ2-7; a possible D gene is TRBD1 (6 bases). Germline CDR1 MNHEY, CDR2 SMNVEV (reference sequence). The CDR3 has 17 amino acids. V was trimmed by 5 bases and J by 3 bases, leaving 23 bases between them. In DNA form, the CDR3 reads TGTGCCAGCAGTCTCCCGCCCCTGGGCAGGGGACACTACGAGCAGTACTTC. Amino acids: CASSLPPLGRGHYEQYF.

This rearrangement joins TRBV27 to TRBJ2-7; 12 bases fit TRBD2. There are 15 residues in the CDR3. V lost 6 bases to trimming and J lost 2 bases; unmatched junction nucleotides: 5. CDR1 is MNHEY, CDR2 SMNVEV, per germline (reference sequence). The CDR3 reads CASRYTSGGTYEQYF. The CDR3 DNA reads as TGTGCCAGCAGGTACACTAGCGGGGGGACCTACGAGCAGTACTTC.

The genes are TRBV2 and TRBJ1-1; no firm D call. Per germline, CDR1 SNHLY and CDR2 FYNNEI. Trimming removed 7 bases from V and 4 bases from J, with 10 bases in between. The CDR3 sequence is 12 residues long. For the CDR3, the DNA is TGTGCCAGCAACTTGGGATTCACTGAAGCTTTCTTT. The encoded protein is CASNLGFTEAFF.